The rows below give T cell receptor beta chains drawn from one sample of a study of blood T cell repertoires in COVID-19. Here immunoSEQ multiplex PCR was the method, and the copy in TCRdb shows in-frame clones only, minus some. The sample shows over 60,000 clones, approximately 92% of them seen only once. The sequenced sample was peripheral blood. The source is a woman aged 45 to 65 with active COVID-19. The CDR3 runs from the conserved cysteine through the conserved F or W. Fields, in order: V gene, CDR3 length, clone size, J gene, D gene, CDR3 protein, CDR3 DNA. The D gene is left open where the match is weak. Rows give clone size only sometimes, using once, few, many, or a class for an expanded clone.

TRBV2	13	once	TRBJ2-1	NA	CASRGTRRNEQFF	TGTGCCAGCAGAGGGACACGTCGCAATGAGCAGTTCTTC
TRBV27	18	NA	TRBJ1-4	NA	CASSPQTGGGLTNEKLFF	TGTGCCAGCAGTCCCCAGACAGGCGGGGGCCTAACTAATGAAAAACTGTTTTTT
TRBV7-3	15	NA	TRBJ2-7	TRBD1	CASSLAGTGIREQYF	TGTGCCAGCAGCTTAGCCGGGACAGGGATCCGCGAGCAGTACTTC
TRBV2	15	NA	TRBJ2-5	TRBD2	CASSRLAGVLETQYF	TGTGCCAGCAGTCGACTAGCGGGAGTGCTAGAGACCCAGTACTTC
TRBV20-1	11	NA	TRBJ1-1	NA	CSAPGEVEAFF	TGCAGTGCTCCGGGGGAGGTTGAAGCTTTCTTT
TRBV29-1	13	NA	TRBJ2-7	TRBD1	CSVAGQGSYEQYF	TGCAGCGTTGCGGGACAGGGGTCCTACGAGCAGTACTTC
TRBV15	11	once	TRBJ2-7	NA	CATSNRDEQYF	TGTGCCACCAGCAACAGGGACGAGCAGTACTTC
TRBV3-1/TRBV3-2	14	NA	TRBJ2-6	TRBD2	CATQGGTGANVLTF	TGTGCCACCCAGGGAGGGACTGGGGCCAACGTCCTGACTTTC
TRBV30	12	NA	TRBJ2-5	NA	CAYNRGGETQYF	TGTGCCTACAACAGGGGAGGAGAGACCCAGTACTTC
TRBV28	15	once	TRBJ2-1	TRBD2	CASRNSGNAYNEQFF	TGTGCCAGCAGGAACAGCGGGAATGCGTACAATGAGCAGTTCTTC
TRBV19	17	NA	TRBJ2-2	TRBD2	CATSGLAGVRNTGELFF	TGTGCCACTTCGGGACTAGCGGGAGTAAGGAACACCGGGGAGCTGTTTTTT
TRBV28	16	NA	TRBJ1-6	TRBD1	CASSSTGVLYNSPLHF	TGTGCCAGCAGCTCGACAGGGGTGTTATATAATTCACCCCTCCACTTT
TRBV4-2	17	NA	TRBJ2-2	NA	CASSQDQLAANTGELFF	TGTGCCAGCAGCCAAGATCAGTTGGCGGCGAACACCGGGGAGCTGTTTTTT
TRBV9	16	NA	TRBJ2-1	NA	CASSSAQRARYNEQFF	TGTGCCAGCAGCTCGGCTCAGCGGGCTAGGTACAATGAGCAGTTCTTC
TRBV29-1	15	NA	TRBJ2-2	TRBD1	CSVRTGQGNTGELFF	TGCAGCGTTAGAACTGGACAGGGGAACACCGGGGAGCTGTTTTTT
TRBV4-2	17	NA	TRBJ2-2	TRBD2	CASSPPRREGGTGELFF	TGTGCCAGCAGCCCCCCAAGGCGGGAGGGGGGTACCGGGGAGCTGTTTTTT
TRBV7-3	17	NA	TRBJ2-7	TRBD2	CASSPTVSGRVTYEQYF	TGTGCCAGCAGCCCGACGGTTAGCGGGAGGGTCACCTACGAGCAGTACTTC